What follows describes a single T cell receptor beta chain. The antigen remains unidentified. Cells were stimulated with overlapping HIV-1 Gag 15-mer peptides. Sorting selected CD4+ T cells upregulating both CD40 ligand and CD69. CD4+ T cell counts exceeded 400 cells/uL; CMV serology was positive. PBMCs were depleted of CD8+ T cells before stimulation. The immunoSEQ assay was version 4, run in survey mode. Some clones are missing from TCRdb's copy, which holds only in-frame ones; the method was immunoSEQ multiplex PCR. The data contain fewer than 40,000 clones, 70% of them singletons. This sample stems from a study of persistence of HIV-infected CD4 T cells. Study-wide results and caveats: Antigen-responding cells were enriched for degenerate expanded CDR3beta sequences. CMV- and Gag-responding cells had lower TCRbeta richness than CD3/CD28-responding cells.

The CDR3 loop spans 13 amino acids. CDR1 is SNHLY and CDR2 is FYNNEI in the germline V gene. Trimming left V 6 bases short and J 2 bases short, with 10 bases between. Sequencing was performed on CD4+ T cells sorted from PBMCs after roughly 18-hour stimulation, taken from a patient who received antiretroviral therapy. The chain employs TRBV2 and TRBJ1-1, with D unclear. The receptor was isolated from an adult man with HIV who was CMV-seropositive. CDR3 region: CASRRRGNTEAFF. The CDR3 region has the DNA TGTGCCAGCAGGAGGAGAGGAAACACTGAAGCTTTCTTT.